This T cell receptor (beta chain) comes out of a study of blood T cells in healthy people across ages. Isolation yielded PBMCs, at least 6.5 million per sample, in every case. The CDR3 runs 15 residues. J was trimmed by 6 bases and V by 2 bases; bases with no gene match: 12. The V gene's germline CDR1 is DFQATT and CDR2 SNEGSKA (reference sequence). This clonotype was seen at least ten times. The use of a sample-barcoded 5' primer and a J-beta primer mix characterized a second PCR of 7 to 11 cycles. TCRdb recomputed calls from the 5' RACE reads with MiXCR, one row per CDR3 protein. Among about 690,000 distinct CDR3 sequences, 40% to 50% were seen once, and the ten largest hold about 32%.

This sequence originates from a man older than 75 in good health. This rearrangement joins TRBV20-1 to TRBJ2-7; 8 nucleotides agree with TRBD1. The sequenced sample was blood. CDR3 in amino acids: CSARTSGGQILEQYF. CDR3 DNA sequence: TGCAGTGCTAGAACCTCAGGGGGCCAGATTCTCGAGCAGTACTTC.